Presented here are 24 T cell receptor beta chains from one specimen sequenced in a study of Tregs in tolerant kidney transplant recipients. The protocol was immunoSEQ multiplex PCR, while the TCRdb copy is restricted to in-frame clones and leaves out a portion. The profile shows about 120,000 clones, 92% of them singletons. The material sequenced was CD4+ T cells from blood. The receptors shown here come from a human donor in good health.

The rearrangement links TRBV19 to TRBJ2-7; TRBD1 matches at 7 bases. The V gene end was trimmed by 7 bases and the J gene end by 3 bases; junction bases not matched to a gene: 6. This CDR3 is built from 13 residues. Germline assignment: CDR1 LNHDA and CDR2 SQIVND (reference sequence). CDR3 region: CASMQGDGYEQYF. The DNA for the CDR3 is TGTGCCAGTATGCAGGGGGACGGCTACGAGCAGTACTTC. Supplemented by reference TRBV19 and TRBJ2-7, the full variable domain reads DGGITQSPKYLFRKEGQNVTLSCEQNLNHDAMYWYRQDPGQGLRLIYYSQIVNDFQKGDIAEGYSVSREKKESFPLTVTSAQKNPTAFYLCASMQGDGYEQYFGPGTRLTVT.

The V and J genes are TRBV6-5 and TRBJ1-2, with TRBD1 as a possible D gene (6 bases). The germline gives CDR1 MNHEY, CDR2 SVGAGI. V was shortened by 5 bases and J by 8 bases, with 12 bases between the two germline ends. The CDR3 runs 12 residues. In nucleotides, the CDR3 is TGTGCCAGCAGTACAAACAGGGACGGCTACACCTTC. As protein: CASSTNRDGYTF.

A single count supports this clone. The CDR3 nucleotides are TGTGCCAGCAGTGCCCAGGGTAAGGCTTCGGAGACCCAGTACTTC. As protein: CASSAQGKASETQYF. This chain connects TRBV6-1 to TRBJ2-5; tentative D call: TRBD1 (5 bases). This CDR3 is built from 15 residues. V lost 4 bases to trimming and J lost 5 bases, with 17 bases between them. Germline CDR1 reads MNHNS; CDR2 reads SASEGT.

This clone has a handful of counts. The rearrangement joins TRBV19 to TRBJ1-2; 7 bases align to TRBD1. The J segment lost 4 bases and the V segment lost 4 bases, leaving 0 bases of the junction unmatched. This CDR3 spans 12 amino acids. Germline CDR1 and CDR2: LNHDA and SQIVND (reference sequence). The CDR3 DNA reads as TGTGCCAGTAGTAGGGACAGCTATGGCTACACCTTC. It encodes CASSRDSYGYTF.

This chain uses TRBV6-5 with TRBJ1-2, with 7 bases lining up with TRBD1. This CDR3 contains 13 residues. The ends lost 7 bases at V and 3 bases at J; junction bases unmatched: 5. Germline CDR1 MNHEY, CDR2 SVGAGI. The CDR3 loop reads CASMPGQYYGYTF. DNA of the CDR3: TGTGCCAGCATGCCGGGACAGTACTATGGCTACACCTTC.

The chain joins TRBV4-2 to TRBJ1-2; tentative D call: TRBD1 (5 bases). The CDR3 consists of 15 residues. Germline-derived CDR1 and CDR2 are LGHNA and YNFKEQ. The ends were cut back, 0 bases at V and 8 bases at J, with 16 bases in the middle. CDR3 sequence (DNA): TGTGCCAGCAGCCAAGAAGGGACTCCTCAAAGGGGCTACACCTTC. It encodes CASSQEGTPQRGYTF.

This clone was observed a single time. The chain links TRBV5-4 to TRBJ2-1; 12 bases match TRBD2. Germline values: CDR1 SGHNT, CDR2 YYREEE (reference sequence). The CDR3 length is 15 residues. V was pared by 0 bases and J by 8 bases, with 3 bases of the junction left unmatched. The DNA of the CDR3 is TGTGCCAGCAGCTTGGGACTAGCGGGAGAATATGAGCAGTTCTTC. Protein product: CASSLGLAGEYEQFF.

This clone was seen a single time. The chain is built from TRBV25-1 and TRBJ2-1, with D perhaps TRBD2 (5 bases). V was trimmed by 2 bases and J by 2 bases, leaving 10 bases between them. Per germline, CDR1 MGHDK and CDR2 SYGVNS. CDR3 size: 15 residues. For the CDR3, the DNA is TGTGCCAGCAGTGAAGCCCCCGGGGCCTACAATGAGCAGTTCTTC. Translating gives CASSEAPGAYNEQFF.

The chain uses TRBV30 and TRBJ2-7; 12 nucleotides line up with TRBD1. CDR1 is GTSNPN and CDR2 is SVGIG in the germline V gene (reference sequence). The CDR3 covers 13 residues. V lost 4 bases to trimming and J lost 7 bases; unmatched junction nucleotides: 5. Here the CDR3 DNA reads TGTGCCTGGAAGGGACAGGGGGCAGGTGAGCAGTACTTC. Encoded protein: CAWKGQGAGEQYF.

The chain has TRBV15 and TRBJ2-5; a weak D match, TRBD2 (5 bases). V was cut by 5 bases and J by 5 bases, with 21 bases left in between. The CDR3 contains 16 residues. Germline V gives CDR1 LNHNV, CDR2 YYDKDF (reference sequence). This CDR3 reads CATSARRARPSETQYF. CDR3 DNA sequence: TGTGCCACCAGCGCCCGGCGGGCTCGACCATCCGAGACCCAGTACTTC.

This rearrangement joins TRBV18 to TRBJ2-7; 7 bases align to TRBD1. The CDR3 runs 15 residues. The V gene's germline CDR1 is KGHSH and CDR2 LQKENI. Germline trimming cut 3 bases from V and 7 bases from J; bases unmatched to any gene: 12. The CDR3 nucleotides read TGTGCCAGCTCACCTATACAGGGGCGTGGGAAAGAGCAGTACTTC. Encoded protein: CASSPIQGRGKEQYF.

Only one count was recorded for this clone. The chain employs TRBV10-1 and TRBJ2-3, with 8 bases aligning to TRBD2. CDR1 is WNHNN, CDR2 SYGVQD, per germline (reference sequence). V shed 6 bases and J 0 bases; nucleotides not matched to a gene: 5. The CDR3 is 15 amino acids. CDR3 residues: CASRDSGTSTDTQYF. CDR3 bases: TGCGCCAGCAGGGATAGCGGGACCAGCACAGATACGCAGTATTTT.

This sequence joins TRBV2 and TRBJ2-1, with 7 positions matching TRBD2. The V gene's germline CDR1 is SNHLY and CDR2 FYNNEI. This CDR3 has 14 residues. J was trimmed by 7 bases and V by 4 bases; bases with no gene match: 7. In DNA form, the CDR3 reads TGTGCCAGCAGTGGGCGGGAGCGGTCGAATGAGCAGTTCTTC. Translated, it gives CASSGRERSNEQFF.

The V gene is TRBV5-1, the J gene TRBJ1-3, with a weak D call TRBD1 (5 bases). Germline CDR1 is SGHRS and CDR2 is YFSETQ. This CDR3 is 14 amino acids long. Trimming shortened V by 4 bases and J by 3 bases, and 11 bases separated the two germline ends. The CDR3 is CASSPDTSGNTIYF. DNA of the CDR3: TGCGCCAGCAGCCCGGACACGAGTGGAAACACCATATATTTT.

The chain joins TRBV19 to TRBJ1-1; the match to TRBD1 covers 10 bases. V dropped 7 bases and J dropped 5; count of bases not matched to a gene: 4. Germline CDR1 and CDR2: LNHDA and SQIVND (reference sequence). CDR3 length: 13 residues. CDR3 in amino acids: CASKRDRGTEAFF. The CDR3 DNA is TGTGCCAGTAAAAGGGACAGGGGTACTGAAGCTTTCTTT.

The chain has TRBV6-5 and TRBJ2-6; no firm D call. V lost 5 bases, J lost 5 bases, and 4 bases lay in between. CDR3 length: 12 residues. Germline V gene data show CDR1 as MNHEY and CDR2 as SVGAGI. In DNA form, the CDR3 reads TGTGCCAGCAGTCCTAGGGCCAACGTCCTGACTTTC. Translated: CASSPRANVLTF.

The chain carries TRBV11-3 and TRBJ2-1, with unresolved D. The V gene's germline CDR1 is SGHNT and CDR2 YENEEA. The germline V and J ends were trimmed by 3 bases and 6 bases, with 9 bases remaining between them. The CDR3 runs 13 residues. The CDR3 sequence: CASSLQAGNEQFF. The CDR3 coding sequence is TGTGCCAGCAGCTTGCAGGCTGGCAATGAGCAGTTCTTC. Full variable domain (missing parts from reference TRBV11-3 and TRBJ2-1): EAGVVQSPRYKIIEKKQPVAFWCNPISGHNTLYWYLQNLGQGPELLIRYENEEAVDDSQLPKDRFSAERLKGVDSTLKIQPAELGDSAVYLCASSLQAGNEQFFGPGTRLTVL.

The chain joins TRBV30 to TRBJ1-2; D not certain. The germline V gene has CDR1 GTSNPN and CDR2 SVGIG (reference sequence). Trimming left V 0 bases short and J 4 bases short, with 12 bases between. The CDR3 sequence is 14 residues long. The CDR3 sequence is CAWSVERTGYGYTF. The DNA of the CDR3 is TGTGCCTGGAGTGTAGAGAGGACCGGCTATGGCTACACCTTC.

Here the CDR3 DNA reads TGCAGCGTTGAGTGGGGACAGAATGAAGCTTTCTTT. It is translated as CSVEWGQNEAFF. This chain uses TRBV29-1 with TRBJ1-1, with 7 bases fitting TRBD1. V shed 3 bases and J 7 bases; nucleotides not matched to a gene: 5. This CDR3 is 12 amino acids long. The germline gives CDR1 SQVTM, CDR2 ANQGSEA.

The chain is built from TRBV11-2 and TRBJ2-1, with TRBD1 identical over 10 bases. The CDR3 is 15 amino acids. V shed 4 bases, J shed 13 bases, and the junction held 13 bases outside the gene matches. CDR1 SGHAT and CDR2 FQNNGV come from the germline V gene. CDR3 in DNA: TGTGCCAGCAGCTCCGGGACAGGGGTTTATCGACCCCAGTTCTTC. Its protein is CASSSGTGVYRPQFF.

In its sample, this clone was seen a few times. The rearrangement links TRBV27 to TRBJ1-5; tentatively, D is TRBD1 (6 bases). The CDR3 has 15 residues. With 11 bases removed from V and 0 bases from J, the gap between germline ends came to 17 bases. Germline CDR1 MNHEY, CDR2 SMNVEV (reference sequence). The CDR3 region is CASRRGADSNQPQHF. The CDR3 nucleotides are TGTGCCTCACGACGGGGGGCTGATAGCAATCAGCCCCAGCATTTT.

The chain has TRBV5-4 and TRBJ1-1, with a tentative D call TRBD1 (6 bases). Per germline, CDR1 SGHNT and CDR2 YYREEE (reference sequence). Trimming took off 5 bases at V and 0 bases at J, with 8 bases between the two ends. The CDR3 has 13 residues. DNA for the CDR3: TGTGCCAGCAGGGGGGGCATGAACACTGAAGCTTTCTTT. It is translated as CASRGGMNTEAFF.

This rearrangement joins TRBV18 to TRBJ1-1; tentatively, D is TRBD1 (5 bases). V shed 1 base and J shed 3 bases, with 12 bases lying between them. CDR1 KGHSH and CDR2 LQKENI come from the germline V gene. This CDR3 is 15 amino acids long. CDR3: CASSPLGAGDTEAFF. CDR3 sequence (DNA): TGTGCCAGCTCACCACTCGGGGCTGGGGACACTGAAGCTTTCTTT.

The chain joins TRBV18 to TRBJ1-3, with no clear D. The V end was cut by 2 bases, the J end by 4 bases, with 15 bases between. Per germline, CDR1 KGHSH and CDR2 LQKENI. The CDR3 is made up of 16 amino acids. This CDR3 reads CASSPGIGRVGNTIYF. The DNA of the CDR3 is TGTGCCAGCTCACCAGGAATAGGTCGAGTCGGAAACACCATATATTTT.